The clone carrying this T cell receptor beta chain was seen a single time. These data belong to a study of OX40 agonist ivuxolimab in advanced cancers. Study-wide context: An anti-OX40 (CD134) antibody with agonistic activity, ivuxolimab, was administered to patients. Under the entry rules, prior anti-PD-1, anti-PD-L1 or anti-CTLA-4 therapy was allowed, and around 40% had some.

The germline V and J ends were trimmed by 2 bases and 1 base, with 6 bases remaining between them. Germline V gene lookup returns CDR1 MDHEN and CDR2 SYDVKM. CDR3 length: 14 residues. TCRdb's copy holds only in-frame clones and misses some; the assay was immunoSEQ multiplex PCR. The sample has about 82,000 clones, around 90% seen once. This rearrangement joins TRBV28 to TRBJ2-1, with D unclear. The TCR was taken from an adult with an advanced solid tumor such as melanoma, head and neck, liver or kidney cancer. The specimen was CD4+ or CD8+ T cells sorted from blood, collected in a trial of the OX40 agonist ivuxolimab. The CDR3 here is CASSLRVSYNEQFF. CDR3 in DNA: TGTGCCAGCAGTTTAAGAGTTTCCTACAATGAGCAGTTCTTC. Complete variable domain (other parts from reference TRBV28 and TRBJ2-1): DVKVTQSSRYLVKRTGEKVFLECVQDMDHENMFWYRQDPGLGLRLIYFSYDVKMKEKGDIPEGYSVSREKKERFSLILESASTNQTSMYLCASSLRVSYNEQFFGPGTRLTVL.